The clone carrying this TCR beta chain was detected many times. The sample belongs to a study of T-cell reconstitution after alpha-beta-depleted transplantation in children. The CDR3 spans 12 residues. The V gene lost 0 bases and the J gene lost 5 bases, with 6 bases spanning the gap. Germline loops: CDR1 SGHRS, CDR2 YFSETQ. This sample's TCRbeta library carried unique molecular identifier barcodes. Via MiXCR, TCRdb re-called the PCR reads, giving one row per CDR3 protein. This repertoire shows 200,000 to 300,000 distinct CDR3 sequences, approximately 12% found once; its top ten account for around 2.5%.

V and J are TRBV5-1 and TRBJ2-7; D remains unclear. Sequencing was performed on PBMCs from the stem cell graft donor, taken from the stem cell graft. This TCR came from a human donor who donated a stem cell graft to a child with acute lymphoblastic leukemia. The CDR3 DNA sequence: TGCGCCAGCAGCTTGGCCAGAAACGAGCAGTACTTC. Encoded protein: CASSLARNEQYF.